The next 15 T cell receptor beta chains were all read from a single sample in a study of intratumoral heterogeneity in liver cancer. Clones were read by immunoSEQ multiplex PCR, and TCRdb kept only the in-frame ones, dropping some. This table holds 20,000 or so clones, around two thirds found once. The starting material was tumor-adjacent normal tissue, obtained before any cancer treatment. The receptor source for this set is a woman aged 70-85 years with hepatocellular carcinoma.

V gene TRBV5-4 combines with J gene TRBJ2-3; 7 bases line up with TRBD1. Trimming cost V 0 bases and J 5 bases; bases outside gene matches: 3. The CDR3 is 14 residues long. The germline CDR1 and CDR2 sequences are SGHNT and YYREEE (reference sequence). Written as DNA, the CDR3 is TGTGCCAGCAGCTTGGGGTCAGGGGGAGATACGCAGTATTTT. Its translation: CASSLGSGGDTQYF.

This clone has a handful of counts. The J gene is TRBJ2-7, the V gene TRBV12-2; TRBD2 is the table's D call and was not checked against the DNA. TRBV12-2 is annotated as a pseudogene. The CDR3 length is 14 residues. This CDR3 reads CASRHRPSGDEQYF. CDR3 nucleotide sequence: TGTGCAAGTCGCCACAGACCTAGCGGAGACGAGCAGTACTTC.

In nucleotides, the CDR3 is TGTGCCAGCAGCAAAGAGGGACAGAGAACTTACGAGCAGTACTTC. This gives the protein CASSKEGQRTYEQYF. This chain links TRBV21-1 with TRBJ2-7; the D call in the table, TRBD1, was not verified against the DNA. TRBV21-1 is described as a pseudogene. The CDR3 is 15 amino acids.

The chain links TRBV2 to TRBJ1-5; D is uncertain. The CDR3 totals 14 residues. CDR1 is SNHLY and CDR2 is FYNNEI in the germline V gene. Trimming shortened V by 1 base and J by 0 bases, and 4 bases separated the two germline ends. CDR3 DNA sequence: TGTGCCAGCAGTGAAGGGACTAGCAATCAGCCCCAGCATTTT. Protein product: CASSEGTSNQPQHF.

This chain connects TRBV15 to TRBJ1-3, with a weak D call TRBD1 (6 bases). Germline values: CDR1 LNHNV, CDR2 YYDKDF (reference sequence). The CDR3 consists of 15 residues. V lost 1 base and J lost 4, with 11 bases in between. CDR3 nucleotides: TGTGCCACCAGCAGAGCTACAGGGTTCGGAAACACCATATATTTT. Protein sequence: CATSRATGFGNTIYF.

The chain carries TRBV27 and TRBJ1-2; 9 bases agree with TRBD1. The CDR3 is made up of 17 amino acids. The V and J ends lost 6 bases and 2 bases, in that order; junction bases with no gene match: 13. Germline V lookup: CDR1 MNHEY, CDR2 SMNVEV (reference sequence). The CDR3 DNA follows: TGTGCCAGCAGAGGCGACCCGGGACAGGGTGGCAACTATGGCTACACCTTC. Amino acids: CASRGDPGQGGNYGYTF.

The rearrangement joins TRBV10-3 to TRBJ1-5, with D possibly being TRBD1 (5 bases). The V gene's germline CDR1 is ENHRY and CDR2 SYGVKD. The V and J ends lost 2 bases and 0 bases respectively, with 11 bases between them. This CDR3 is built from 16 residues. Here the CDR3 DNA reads TGTGCCATCAGTGAGGGTAGGGGCAATAGCAATCAGCCCCAGCATTTT. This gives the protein CAISEGRGNSNQPQHF.

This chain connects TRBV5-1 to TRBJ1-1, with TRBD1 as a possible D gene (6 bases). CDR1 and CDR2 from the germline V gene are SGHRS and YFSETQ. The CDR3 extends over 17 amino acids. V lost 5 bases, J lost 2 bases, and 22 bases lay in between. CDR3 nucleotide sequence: TGCGCCAGCAGTTACCGGGACACGGGGGGAGGAAACACTGAAGCTTTCTTT. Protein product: CASSYRDTGGGNTEAFF.

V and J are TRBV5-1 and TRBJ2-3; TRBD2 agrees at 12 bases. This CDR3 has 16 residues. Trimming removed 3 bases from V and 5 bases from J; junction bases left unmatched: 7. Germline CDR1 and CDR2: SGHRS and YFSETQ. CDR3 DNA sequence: TGCGCCAGCAGCTCTCCTAGCGGGAGGGCGAAAGATACGCAGTATTTT. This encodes CASSSPSGRAKDTQYF.

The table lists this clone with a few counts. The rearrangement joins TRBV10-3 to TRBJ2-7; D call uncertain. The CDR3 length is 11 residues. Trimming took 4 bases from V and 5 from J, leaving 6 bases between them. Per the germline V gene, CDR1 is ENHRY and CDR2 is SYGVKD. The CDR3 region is CAISGGDEQYF. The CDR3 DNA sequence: TGTGCCATCAGTGGAGGAGACGAGCAGTACTTC.

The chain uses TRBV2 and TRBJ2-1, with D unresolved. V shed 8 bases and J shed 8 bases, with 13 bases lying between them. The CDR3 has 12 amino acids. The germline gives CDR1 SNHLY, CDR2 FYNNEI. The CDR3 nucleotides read TGTGCCAGCGGATACCTTATAGATGAGCAGTTCTTC. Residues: CASGYLIDEQFF. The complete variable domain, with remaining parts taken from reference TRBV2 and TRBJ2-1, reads EPEVTQTPSHQVTQMGQEVILRCVPISNHLYFYWYRQILGQKVEFLVSFYNNEISEKSEIFDDQFSVERPDGSNFTLKIRSTKLEDSAMYFCASGYLIDEQFFGPGTRLTVL.

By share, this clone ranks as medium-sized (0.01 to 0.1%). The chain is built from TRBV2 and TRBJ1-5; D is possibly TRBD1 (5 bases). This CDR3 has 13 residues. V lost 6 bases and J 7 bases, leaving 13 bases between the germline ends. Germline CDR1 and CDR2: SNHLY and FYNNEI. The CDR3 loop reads CASSQGIFQPQHF. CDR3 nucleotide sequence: TGTGCCAGCAGCCAGGGTATATTCCAGCCCCAGCATTTT.

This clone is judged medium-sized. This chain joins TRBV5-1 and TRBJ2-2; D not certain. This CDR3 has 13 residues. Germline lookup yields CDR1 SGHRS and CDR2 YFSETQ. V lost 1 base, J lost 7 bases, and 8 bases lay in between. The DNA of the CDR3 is TGCGCCAGCAGCTTGTCGTTGGGCGGGGAGCTGTTTTTT. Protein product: CASSLSLGGELFF. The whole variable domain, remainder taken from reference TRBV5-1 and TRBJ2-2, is KAGVTQTPRYLIKTRGQQVTLSCSPISGHRSVSWYQQTPGQGLQFLFEYFSETQRNKGNFPGRFSGRQFSNSRSEMNVSTLELGDSALYLCASSLSLGGELFFGEGSRLTVL.

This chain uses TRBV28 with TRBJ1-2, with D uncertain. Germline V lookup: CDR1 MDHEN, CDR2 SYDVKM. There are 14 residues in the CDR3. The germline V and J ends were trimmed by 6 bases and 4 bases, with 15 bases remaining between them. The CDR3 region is CASRGAAGFYGYTF. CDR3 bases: TGTGCCAGCAGGGGTGCCGCAGGTTTCTATGGCTACACCTTC.

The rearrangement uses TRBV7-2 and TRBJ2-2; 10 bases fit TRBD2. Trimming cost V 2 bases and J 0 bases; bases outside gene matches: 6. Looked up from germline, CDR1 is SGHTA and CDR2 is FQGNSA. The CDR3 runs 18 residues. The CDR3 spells CASSLRLAGFANTGELFF. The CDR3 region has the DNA TGTGCCAGCAGCTTACGACTAGCGGGTTTCGCGAACACCGGGGAGCTGTTTTTT.